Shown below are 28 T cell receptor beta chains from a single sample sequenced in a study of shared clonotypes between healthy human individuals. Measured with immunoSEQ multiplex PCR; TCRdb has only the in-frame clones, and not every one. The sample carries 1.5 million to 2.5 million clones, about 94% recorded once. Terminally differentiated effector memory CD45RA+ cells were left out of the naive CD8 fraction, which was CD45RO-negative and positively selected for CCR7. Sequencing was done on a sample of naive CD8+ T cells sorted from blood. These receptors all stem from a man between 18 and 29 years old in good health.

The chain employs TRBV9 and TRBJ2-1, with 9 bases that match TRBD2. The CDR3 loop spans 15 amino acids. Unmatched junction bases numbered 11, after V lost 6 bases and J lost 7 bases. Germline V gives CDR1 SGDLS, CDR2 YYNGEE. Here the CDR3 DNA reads TGTGCCAGCACCCCGTGGGCTAGCGGGACTAATGAGCAGTTCTTC. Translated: CASTPWASGTNEQFF.

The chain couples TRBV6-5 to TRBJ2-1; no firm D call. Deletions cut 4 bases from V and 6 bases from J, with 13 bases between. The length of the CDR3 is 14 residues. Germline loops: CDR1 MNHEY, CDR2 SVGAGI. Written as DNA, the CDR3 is TGTGCCAGCAGTTTAGTTCGGGCGGCCAATGAGCAGTTCTTC. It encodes CASSLVRAANEQFF.

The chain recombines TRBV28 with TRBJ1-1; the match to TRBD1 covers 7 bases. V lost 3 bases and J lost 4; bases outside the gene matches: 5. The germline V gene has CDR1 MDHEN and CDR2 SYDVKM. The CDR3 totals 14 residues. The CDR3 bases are TGTGCCAGCAGTTTTCACAGGGGAGGCACTGAAGCTTTCTTT. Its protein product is CASSFHRGGTEAFF.

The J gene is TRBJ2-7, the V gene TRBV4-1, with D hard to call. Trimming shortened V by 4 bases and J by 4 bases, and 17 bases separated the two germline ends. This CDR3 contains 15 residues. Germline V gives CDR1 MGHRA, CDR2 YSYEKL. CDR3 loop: CASSPRPVAPYEQYF. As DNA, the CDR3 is TGCGCCAGCAGCCCCCGTCCCGTGGCACCTTACGAGCAGTACTTC.

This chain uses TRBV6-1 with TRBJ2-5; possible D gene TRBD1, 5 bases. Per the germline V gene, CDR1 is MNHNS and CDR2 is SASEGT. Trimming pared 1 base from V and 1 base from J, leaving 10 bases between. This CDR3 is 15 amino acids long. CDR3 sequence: CASSEVWTTQETQYF. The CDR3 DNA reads TGTGCCAGCAGTGAAGTGTGGACAACCCAAGAGACCCAGTACTTC.

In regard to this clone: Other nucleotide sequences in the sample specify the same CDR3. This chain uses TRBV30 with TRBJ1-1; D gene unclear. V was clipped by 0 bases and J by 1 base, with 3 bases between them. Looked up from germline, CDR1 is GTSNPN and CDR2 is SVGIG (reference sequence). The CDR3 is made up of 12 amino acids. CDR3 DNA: TGTGCCTGGAGTGTGGGGAACACTGAAGCTTTCTTT. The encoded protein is CAWSVGNTEAFF.

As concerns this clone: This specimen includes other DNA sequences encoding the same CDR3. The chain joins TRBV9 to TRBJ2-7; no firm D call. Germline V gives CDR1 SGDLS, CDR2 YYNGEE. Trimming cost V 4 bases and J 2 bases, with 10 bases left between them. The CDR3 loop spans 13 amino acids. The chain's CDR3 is CASSPSPAYEQYF. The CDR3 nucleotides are TGTGCCAGCAGCCCGAGCCCGGCCTACGAGCAGTACTTC. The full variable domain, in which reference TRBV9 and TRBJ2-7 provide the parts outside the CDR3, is DSGVTQTPKHLITATGQRVTLRCSPRSGDLSVYWYQQSLDQGLQFLIQYYNGEERAKGNILERFSAQQFPDLHSELNLSSLELGDSALYFCASSPSPAYEQYFGPGTRLTVT.

The CDR3 coding sequence is TGTGCCAGCAGCTTGGGGGCGTCGACCGGGGAGCTGTTTTTT. Its protein product is CASSLGASTGELFF. This chain uses TRBV7-2 with TRBJ2-2, with a tentative D call TRBD1 (6 bases). Germline assignment: CDR1 SGHTA and CDR2 FQGNSA. The CDR3 is 14 amino acids. V was pared by 3 bases and J by 5 bases, with 10 bases between.

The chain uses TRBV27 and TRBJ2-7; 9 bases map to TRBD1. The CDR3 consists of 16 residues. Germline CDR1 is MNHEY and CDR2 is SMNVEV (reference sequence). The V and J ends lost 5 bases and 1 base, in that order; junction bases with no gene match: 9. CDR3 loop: CASSPSQGAKSYEQYF. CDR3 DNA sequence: TGTGCCAGCAGTCCTTCACAGGGGGCGAAATCCTACGAGCAGTACTTC.

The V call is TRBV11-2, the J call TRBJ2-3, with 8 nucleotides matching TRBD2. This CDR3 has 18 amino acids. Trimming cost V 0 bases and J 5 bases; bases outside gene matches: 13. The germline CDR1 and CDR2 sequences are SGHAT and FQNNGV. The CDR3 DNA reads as TGTGCCAGCAGCTTAGAAGATGGGAGACTAGCGAACCAAGATACGCAGTATTTT. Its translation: CASSLEDGRLANQDTQYF.

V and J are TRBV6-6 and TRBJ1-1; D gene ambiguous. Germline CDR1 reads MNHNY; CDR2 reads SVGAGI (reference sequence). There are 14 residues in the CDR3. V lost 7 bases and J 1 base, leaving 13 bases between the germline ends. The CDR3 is CASISGGGNTEAFF. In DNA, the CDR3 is TGTGCCAGCATTTCCGGAGGCGGGAACACTGAAGCTTTCTTT.

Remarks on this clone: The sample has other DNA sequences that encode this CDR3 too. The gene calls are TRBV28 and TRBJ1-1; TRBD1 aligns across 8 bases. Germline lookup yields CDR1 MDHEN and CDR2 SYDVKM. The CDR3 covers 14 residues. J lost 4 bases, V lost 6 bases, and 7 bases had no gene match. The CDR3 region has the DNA TGTGCCAGCAGCCCGGACAGGGTGGTCACTGAAGCTTTCTTT. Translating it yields CASSPDRVVTEAFF.

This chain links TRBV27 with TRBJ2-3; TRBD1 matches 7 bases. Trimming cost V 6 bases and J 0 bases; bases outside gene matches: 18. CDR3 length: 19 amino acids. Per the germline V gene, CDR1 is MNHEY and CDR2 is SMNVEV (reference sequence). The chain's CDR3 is CASRPGSVGGARSTDTQYF. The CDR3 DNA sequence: TGTGCCAGCAGGCCTGGTAGTGTAGGGGGCGCGAGGAGCACAGATACGCAGTATTTT.

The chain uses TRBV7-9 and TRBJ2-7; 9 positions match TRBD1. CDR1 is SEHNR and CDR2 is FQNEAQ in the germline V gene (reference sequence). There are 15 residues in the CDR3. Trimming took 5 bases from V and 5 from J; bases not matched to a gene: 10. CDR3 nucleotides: TGTGCCAGCAGCCTCCCTTTTACAGGGGGCGACGAGCAGTACTTC. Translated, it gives CASSLPFTGGDEQYF.

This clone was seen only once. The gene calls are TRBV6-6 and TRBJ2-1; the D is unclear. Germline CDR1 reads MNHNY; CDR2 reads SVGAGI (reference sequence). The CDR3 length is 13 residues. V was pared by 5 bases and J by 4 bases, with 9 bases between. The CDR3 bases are TGTGCCAGCAGTCCCGAACGTTACAATGAGCAGTTCTTC. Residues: CASSPERYNEQFF.

CDR3 in amino acids: CASSSVPLAVYEQYF. The CDR3 DNA reads as TGTGCCAGCAGCTCAGTTCCCTTAGCGGTCTACGAGCAGTACTTC. The V call is TRBV7-2, the J call TRBJ2-7; maybe TRBD2 (6 bases). The germline V gene has CDR1 SGHTA and CDR2 FQGNSA. This CDR3 comprises 15 residues. Trimming stripped 4 bases from V and 3 bases from J, with 16 bases between.

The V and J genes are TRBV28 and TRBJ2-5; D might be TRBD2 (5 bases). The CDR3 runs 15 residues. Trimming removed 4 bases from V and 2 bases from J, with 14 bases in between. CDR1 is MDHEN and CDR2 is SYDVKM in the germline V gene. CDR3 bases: TGTGCCAGCAGTTCGTTGTTGTCGGGACAAGAGACCCAGTACTTC. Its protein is CASSSLLSGQETQYF.

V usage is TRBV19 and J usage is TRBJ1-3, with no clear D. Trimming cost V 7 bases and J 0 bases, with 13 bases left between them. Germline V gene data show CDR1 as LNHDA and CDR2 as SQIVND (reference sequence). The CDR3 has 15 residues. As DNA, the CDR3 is TGTGCCAGTACCCCAGGACGGTCCTCTGGAAACACCATATATTTT. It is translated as CASTPGRSSGNTIYF. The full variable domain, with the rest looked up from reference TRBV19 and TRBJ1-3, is DGGITQSPKYLFRKEGQNVTLSCEQNLNHDAMYWYRQDPGQGLRLIYYSQIVNDFQKGDIAEGYSVSREKKESFPLTVTSAQKNPTAFYLCASTPGRSSGNTIYFGEGSWLTVV.

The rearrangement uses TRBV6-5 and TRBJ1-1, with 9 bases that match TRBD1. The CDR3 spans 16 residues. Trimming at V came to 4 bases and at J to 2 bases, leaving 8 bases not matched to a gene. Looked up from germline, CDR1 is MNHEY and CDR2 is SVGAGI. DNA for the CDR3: TGTGCCAGCAGTTCCGGGACAGGGCCCTTTAACACTGAAGCTTTCTTT. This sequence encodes CASSSGTGPFNTEAFF.

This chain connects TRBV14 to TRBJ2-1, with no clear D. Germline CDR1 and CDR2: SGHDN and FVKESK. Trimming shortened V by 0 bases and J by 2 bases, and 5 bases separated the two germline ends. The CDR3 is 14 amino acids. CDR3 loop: CASSQEGAYNEQFF. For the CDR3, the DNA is TGTGCCAGCAGCCAAGAAGGCGCCTACAATGAGCAGTTCTTC. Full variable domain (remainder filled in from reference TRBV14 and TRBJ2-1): EAGVTQFPSHSVIEKGQTVTLRCDPISGHDNLYWYRRVMGKEIKFLLHFVKESKQDESGMPNNRFLAERTGGTYSTLKVQPAELEDSGVYFCASSQEGAYNEQFFGPGTRLTVL.

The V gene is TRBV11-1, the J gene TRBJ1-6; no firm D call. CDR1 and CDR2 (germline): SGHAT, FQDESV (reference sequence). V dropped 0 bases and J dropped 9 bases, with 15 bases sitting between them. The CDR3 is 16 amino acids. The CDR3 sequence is CASSLASISDISPLHF. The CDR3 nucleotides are TGTGCCAGCAGCTTAGCGAGTATATCCGACATTTCACCCCTCCACTTT. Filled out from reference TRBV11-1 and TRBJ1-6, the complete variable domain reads EAEVAQSPRYKITEKSQAVAFWCDPISGHATLYWYRQILGQGPELLVQFQDESVVDDSQLPKDRFSAERLKGVDSTLKIQPAELGDSAMYLCASSLASISDISPLHFGNGTRLTVT.

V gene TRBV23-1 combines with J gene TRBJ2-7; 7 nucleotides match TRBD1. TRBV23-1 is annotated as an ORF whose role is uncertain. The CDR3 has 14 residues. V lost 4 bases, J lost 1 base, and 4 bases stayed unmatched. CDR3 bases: TGCGCCAGCAGTCCCGGACAGGAGTCCTACGAGCAGTACTTC. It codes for CASSPGQESYEQYF.

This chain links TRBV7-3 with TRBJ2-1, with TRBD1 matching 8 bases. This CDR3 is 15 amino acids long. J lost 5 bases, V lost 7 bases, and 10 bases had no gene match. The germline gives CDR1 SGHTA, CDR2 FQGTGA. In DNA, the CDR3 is TGTGCCAGCATAAACCGGGACAGGTCCGACAATGAGCAGTTCTTC. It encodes CASINRDRSDNEQFF. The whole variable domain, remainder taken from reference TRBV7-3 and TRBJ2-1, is GAGVSQTPSNKVTEKGKYVELRCDPISGHTALYWYRQSLGQGPEFLIYFQGTGAADDSGLPNDRFFAVRPEGSVSTLKIQRTERGDSAVYLCASINRDRSDNEQFFGPGTRLTVL.

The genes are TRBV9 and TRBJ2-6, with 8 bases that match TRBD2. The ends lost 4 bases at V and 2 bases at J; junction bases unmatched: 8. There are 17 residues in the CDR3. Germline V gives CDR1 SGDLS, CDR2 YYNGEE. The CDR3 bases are TGTGCCAGCAGCAACAGCGGGAGCATCACTGGGGCCAACGTCCTGACTTTC. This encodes CASSNSGSITGANVLTF.

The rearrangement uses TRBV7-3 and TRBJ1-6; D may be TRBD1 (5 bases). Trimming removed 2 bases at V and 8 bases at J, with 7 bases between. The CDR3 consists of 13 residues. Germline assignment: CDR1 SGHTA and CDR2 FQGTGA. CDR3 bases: TGTGCCAGCAGCTTAGGGGGGGATTCACCCCTCCACTTT. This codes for CASSLGGDSPLHF. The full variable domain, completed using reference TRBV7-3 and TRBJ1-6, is GAGVSQTPSNKVTEKGKYVELRCDPISGHTALYWYRQSLGQGPEFLIYFQGTGAADDSGLPNDRFFAVRPEGSVSTLKIQRTERGDSAVYLCASSLGGDSPLHFGNGTRLTVT.

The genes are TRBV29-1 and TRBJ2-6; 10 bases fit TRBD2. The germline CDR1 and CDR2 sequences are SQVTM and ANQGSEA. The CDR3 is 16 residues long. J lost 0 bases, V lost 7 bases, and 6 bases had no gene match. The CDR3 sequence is CSARTSGTSGANVLTF. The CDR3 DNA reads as TGCAGCGCACGGACTAGCGGAACCTCTGGGGCCAACGTCCTGACTTTC.

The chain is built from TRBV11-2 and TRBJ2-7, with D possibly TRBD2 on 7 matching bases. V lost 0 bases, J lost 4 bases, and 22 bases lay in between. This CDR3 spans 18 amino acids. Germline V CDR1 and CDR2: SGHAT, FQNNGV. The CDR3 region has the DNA TGTGCCAGCAGCTTAGATCCGGGTCTGGGGGGGCCACCTTACGAGCAGTACTTC. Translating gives CASSLDPGLGGPPYEQYF.

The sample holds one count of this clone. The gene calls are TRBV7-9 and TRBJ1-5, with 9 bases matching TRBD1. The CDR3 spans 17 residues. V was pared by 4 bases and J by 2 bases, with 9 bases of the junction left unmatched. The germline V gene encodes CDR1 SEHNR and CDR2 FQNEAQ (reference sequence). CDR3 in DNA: TGTGCCAGCAGCTCCTCAGACAGGGGGAGGGGCAATCAGCCCCAGCATTTT. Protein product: CASSSSDRGRGNQPQHF. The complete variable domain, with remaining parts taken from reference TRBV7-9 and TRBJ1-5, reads DTGVSQNPRHKITKRGQNVTFRCDPISEHNRLYWYRQTLGQGPEFLTYFQNEAQLEKSRLLSDRFSAERPKGSFSTLEIQRTEQGDSAMYLCASSSSDRGRGNQPQHFGDGTRLSIL.